The rows below give T cell receptor beta chains drawn from one sample of a study of blood T cell repertoires in COVID-19. The data were produced by immunoSEQ multiplex PCR, yet TCRdb's version contains in-frame clones alone and is incomplete. The table records a few hundred thousand clones, roughly 80% of them present only once. The sample was peripheral blood. The receptors derive from a woman older than 75 with acute or convalescent COVID-19. CDR3s include the opening cysteine and the closing phenylalanine or tryptophan. The order of the fields is CDR3 length, V gene, D gene, J gene, clone size, CDR3 DNA, CDR3 protein. A D gene is named only where the DNA matches it firmly. Only part of the rows carry a size: once, few, many, or a class if the clone is expanded.

16	TRBV5-1	TRBD1	TRBJ2-2	-	TGCGCCAGCAGCTGGACCGGGACAGGGGCCACCGGGGAGCTGTTTTTT	CASSWTGTGATGELFF
15	TRBV18	TRBD2	TRBJ2-3	-	TGTGCCAGCTCACTCGGACTAGAGCCCACAGATACGCAGTATTTT	CASSLGLEPTDTQYF
13	TRBV7-9	-	TRBJ2-7	-	TGTGCCAGCAGCTCAATGGGGCAGGTCCCCCAGTACTTC	CASSSMGQVPQYF
16	TRBV19	-	TRBJ1-5	-	TGTGCCAGTAGTATAGTAGGCAGGGGAGAGAGTCAGCCCCAGCATTTT	CASSIVGRGESQPQHF
15	TRBV7-9	TRBD1	TRBJ2-5	-	TGTGCCAGCAGTTCAAGGACAGGGGTTCAAGAGACCCAGTACTTC	CASSSRTGVQETQYF
13	TRBV12-3/TRBV12-4	TRBD1	TRBJ1-2	-	TGTGCCAGCAGCCTGACAGGGAGCTATGGCTACACCTTC	CASSLTGSYGYTF
16	TRBV11-2	-	TRBJ1-2	-	TGTGCCAGCAGCTTGGGCAGGGGCGCACCAAGCTATGGCTACACCTTC	CASSLGRGAPSYGYTF
13	TRBV30	TRBD1	TRBJ1-5	-	TGTGCCTGGGGCGGATCAGGGGGTCAGCCCCAGCATTTT	CAWGGSGGQPQHF
16	TRBV3-1/TRBV3-2	-	TRBJ1-1	few	TGTGCCAGCAGCTCTCAATCGGGACTCCTGAACACTGAAGCTTTCTTT	CASSSQSGLLNTEAFF
13	TRBV5-1	-	TRBJ1-4	many	TGCGCCAGCAGCGGGACTAATAATGAAAAACTGTTTTTT	CASSGTNNEKLFF
17	TRBV27	TRBD2	TRBJ2-1	-	TGTGCCAGCAGTTTAAACGGAGGACTAGCGGGAGCGAATGAGCAGTTCTTC	CASSLNGGLAGANEQFF
14	TRBV9	-	TRBJ1-1	-	TGTGCCAGCAGCGGGGCGACCGGGGGAACTGAAGCTTTCTTT	CASSGATGGTEAFF
14	TRBV7-3	TRBD2	TRBJ2-1	-	TGTGCCAGCAGCTTAGACGGGGGGACTAAAGAGCAGTTCTTC	CASSLDGGTKEQFF
12	TRBV29-1	-	TRBJ1-2	-	TGCAGCGGATCCCCCGAGGGCTATGGCTACACCTTC	CSGSPEGYGYTF
15	TRBV4-2	-	TRBJ2-6	-	TGTGCCAGCAGATCGGACTTCTCTGGGGCCAACGTCCTGACTTTC	CASRSDFSGANVLTF
12	TRBV6-5	TRBD1	TRBJ2-7	once	TGTGCCAGCAGGGGACAGGGCTACGAGCAGTACTTC	CASRGQGYEQYF
14	TRBV5-1	TRBD1	TRBJ2-5	-	TGCGCCAGCAGCCGGGACAGGGTACAAGAGACCCAGTACTTC	CASSRDRVQETQYF
13	TRBV6-6	-	TRBJ2-7	-	TGTGCCAGCAGTTACCCCGACAGCTACGAGCAGTACTTC	CASSYPDSYEQYF
14	TRBV6-5	-	TRBJ1-5	few	TGTGCCACCAAATACGGAGGGGAGAACCAGCCCCAGCATTTT	CATKYGGENQPQHF
15	TRBV7-8	TRBD1	TRBJ1-2	-	TGTGCCAGCACCCTAGACAGGGGGCTTAACTATGGCTACACCTTC	CASTLDRGLNYGYTF
12	TRBV18	-	TRBJ1-1	-	TGTGCCAGCTCACCAGGAGACACTGAAGCTTTCTTT	CASSPGDTEAFF
15	TRBV2	-	TRBJ2-3	-	TGTGCCAGCAGTGAAGGGACAGTTAGCACAGATACGCAGTATTTT	CASSEGTVSTDTQYF
13	TRBV19	-	TRBJ2-7	few	TGTGCCAGCGAACAGGGTCGTGGCTACGAGCAGTACTTC	CASEQGRGYEQYF
11	TRBV7-9	-	TRBJ2-1	-	TGTGCCAGCAGCTTATTAAATGAGCAGTTCTTC	CASSLLNEQFF
18	TRBV5-5	TRBD1	TRBJ2-7	-	TGTGCCAGCAGCTTTTACCTGAGGACAGGGAAGGAGTCCTACGAGCAGTACTTC	CASSFYLRTGKESYEQYF
15	TRBV5-1	-	TRBJ1-3	-	TGCGCCAGCAGCTTGATACAGGGCTCTGGAAACACCATATATTTT	CASSLIQGSGNTIYF
11	TRBV20-1	-	TRBJ1-1	-	TGCAGCGCCTGGAGAAACACTGAAGCTTTCTTT	CSAWRNTEAFF
16	TRBV5-5	TRBD2	TRBJ2-2	once	TGTGCCAGCAGCTTGGATGGCGGGGGGGACACCGGGGAGCTGTTTTTT	CASSLDGGGDTGELFF
16	TRBV11-2	TRBD2	TRBJ2-1	few	TGTGCCAGCAGCCCTCGAACTAGCGGGATGTACAATGAGCAGTTCTTC	CASSPRTSGMYNEQFF
14	TRBV7-9	-	TRBJ1-2	-	TGTGCCAGCAGCGAAGCCGGGGATAACTATGGCTACACCTTC	CASSEAGDNYGYTF
15	TRBV27	TRBD2	TRBJ2-1	-	TGTGCCAGCGGGGCGGGAGGGTTAACATACAATGAGCAGTTCTTC	CASGAGGLTYNEQFF
15	TRBV10-3	-	TRBJ1-5	-	TGTGCCATCAGTGAGTCGTTACAGAACCTGGTGTCCCAGCATTTT	CAISESLQNLVSQHF
13	TRBV30	TRBD2	TRBJ2-7	-	TGTGCCTGGGATCGCGGGGGGGCCTACGAGCAGTACTTC	CAWDRGGAYEQYF
16	TRBV15	TRBD1	TRBJ1-5	-	TGTGCCACCAGCAGACGAACAGGGGTGATCAATCAGCCCCAGCATTTT	CATSRRTGVINQPQHF
15	TRBV9	-	TRBJ1-4	-	TGTGCCAGCAGCACCCTTGATGGAGTTAATGAAAAACTGTTTTTT	CASSTLDGVNEKLFF
15	TRBV7-2	TRBD2	TRBJ2-7	-	TGTGCCAGCAGCTTAGGGATAGCGGGGGGCTACGAGCAGTACTTC	CASSLGIAGGYEQYF
14	TRBV5-6	-	TRBJ1-5	few	TGTGCCAGCAGCTTGTACAGTAGCAATCAGCCCCAGCATTTT	CASSLYSSNQPQHF
15	TRBV25-1	TRBD2	TRBJ2-7	few	TGTGCCAGCAGTGAGTCAGGCGGGGGGCGCCACGAGCAGTACTTC	CASSESGGGRHEQYF
14	TRBV7-2	TRBD1	TRBJ1-3	-	TGTGCCAGCAGCTTCGGACAGGGGGCAAACACCATATATTTT	CASSFGQGANTIYF
15	TRBV7-2	-	TRBJ1-5	-	TGTGCCAGCAGCTTAGCGCGAGGGTCCCATCAGCCCCAGCATTTT	CASSLARGSHQPQHF
17	TRBV10-1	TRBD1	TRBJ1-2	-	TGCGCCAGCACCGAGGGGAGACAGGGGGCAGGTTTTTATGGCTACACCTTC	CASTEGRQGAGFYGYTF
15	TRBV10-3	TRBD1	TRBJ2-1	-	TGTGCCATCCGAGGGACAGCCCGAGGGTCCAATGAGCAGTTCTTC	CAIRGTARGSNEQFF
14	TRBV25-1	TRBD1	TRBJ2-7	-	TGTGCCAGCAGCTGGACAGGGGGCCCCTACGAGCAGTACTTC	CASSWTGGPYEQYF
14	TRBV4-1	-	TRBJ1-2	-	TGCGCCAGCAGCCAAGATCAGGGGCGGAGTGGCTACACCTTC	CASSQDQGRSGYTF
15	TRBV6-6	-	TRBJ2-3	once	TGTGCCAGCAGCAAAGGGACACCTAGCACAGATACGCAGTATTTT	CASSKGTPSTDTQYF
13	TRBV12-3/TRBV12-4	-	TRBJ1-1	-	TGTGCCAGCACCGAGACCCGAGGCGGTGAAGCTTTCTTT	CASTETRGGEAFF
16	TRBV30	-	TRBJ2-1	-	TGTGCCTGGAGTAGTGGCGGGGCCATGAGATTTGGTGAGCAGTTCTTC	CAWSSGGAMRFGEQFF
15	TRBV27	TRBD1	TRBJ2-7	-	TGTGCCAGCAGTCCCCGGGACAGAATAACCTACGAGCAGTACTTC	CASSPRDRITYEQYF
15	TRBV11-3	TRBD2	TRBJ2-5	-	TGTGCCAGCAGCACAAGGTTGGGGGGAGGGGAGACCCAGTACTTC	CASSTRLGGGETQYF
16	TRBV19	-	TRBJ1-5	-	TGTGCCAGTAGTAAGGCCCCGGGACTCAGCAATCAGCCCCAGCATTTT	CASSKAPGLSNQPQHF